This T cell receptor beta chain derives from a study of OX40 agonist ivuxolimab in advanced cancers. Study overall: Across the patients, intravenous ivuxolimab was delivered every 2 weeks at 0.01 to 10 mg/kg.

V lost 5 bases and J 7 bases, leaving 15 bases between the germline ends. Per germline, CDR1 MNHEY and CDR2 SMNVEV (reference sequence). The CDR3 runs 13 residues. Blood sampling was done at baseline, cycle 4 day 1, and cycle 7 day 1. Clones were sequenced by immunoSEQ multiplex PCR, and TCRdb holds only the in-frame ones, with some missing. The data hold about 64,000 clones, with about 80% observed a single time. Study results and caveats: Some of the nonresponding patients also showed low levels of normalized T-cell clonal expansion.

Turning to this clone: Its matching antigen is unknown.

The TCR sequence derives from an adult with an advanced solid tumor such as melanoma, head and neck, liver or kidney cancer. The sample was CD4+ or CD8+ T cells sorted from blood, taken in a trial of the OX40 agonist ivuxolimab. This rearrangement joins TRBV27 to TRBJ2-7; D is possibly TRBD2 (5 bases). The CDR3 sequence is CASSSPRRLEQYF. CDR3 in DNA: TGTGCCAGCAGTAGCCCGCGGAGGTTGGAGCAGTACTTC.